These 21 T cell receptor beta chains came from one sample sequenced in a study of metastatic and nonmetastatic thyroid tumors. Patients had received no treatment of any kind before thyroid surgery. TCRdb re-called the PCR reads with MiXCR. The data contain 53,000 or so clones, 20% to 25% of them singletons. Input material: blood. The receptors were gathered from a female donor with papillary thyroid cancer or a benign thyroid nodule (not recorded which). Some clones in this sample may be carry-over from other donors' samples.

This clone was detected many times. The CDR3 reads CATWGANVLTF. The CDR3 DNA is TGTGCCACGTGGGGGGCCAACGTCCTGACTTTC. The rearrangement uses TRBV6-1 and TRBJ2-6; D unclear. This CDR3 contains 11 residues. Trimming removed 10 bases at V and 4 bases at J, with 5 bases between. Germline V gene data show CDR1 as MNHNS and CDR2 as SASEGT.

This clone appeared a few times. Since a much larger clone is just one base distant, this may be a read error. Other nucleotide sequences from this sample produce the same CDR3. This chain uses TRBV7-2 with TRBJ2-7; D is unclear. CDR1 and CDR2 from the germline V gene are SGHTA and FQGNSA. CDR3 length: 12 residues. Trimming removed 3 bases at V and 6 bases at J, with 9 bases between. The CDR3 DNA reads as TGTGCCAGCAGCTTGGGTCCTTTCGAGCAGTACTTC. Its protein product is CASSLGPFEQYF.

The chain has TRBV6-5 and TRBJ2-7, with unresolved D. The germline CDR1 and CDR2 sequences are MNHEY and SVGAGI. The CDR3 covers 16 residues. Trimming pared 0 bases from V and 2 bases from J, leaving 14 bases between. The CDR3 spells CASSYSGLSDPYEQYF. The CDR3, as DNA: TGTGCCAGCAGTTACTCAGGCTTGAGTGACCCCTACGAGCAGTACTTC.

This clone was counted many times. V is TRBV20-1 and J is TRBJ2-7, with a possible D match to TRBD1 (6 bases). The ends were cut back, 1 base at V and 5 bases at J, with 15 bases in the middle. The germline V gene has CDR1 DFQATT and CDR2 SNEGSKA (reference sequence). The CDR3 runs to 14 residues. CDR3 in amino acids: CSARVGRGIDEQYF. In nucleotides, the CDR3 is TGCAGTGCTAGAGTGGGCAGGGGCATCGACGAGCAGTACTTC.

In the case of this clone: A read error may account for a junction end that differs from germline. The chain has TRBV28 and TRBJ1-6; a weak D match, TRBD1 (5 bases). Germline assignment: CDR1 MDHEN and CDR2 SYDVKM. The CDR3 is made up of 18 amino acids. The CDR3: CTSSFLSLRAPNNSPLHF. CDR3 in DNA: TGTACCAGCAGTTTCCTCTCACTCAGGGCCCCAAATAATTCACCCCTCCACTTT.

This clone ranks as medium-sized. The gene calls are TRBV11-2 and TRBJ2-7, with 11 bases fitting TRBD2. Germline V lookup: CDR1 SGHAT, CDR2 FQNNGV. The CDR3 is 15 amino acids. V lost 5 bases and J lost 4; bases outside the gene matches: 7. Here the CDR3 DNA reads TGTGCCAGCAGCACCACTAGCGGGAGTATATACGAGCAGTACTTC. Translated: CASSTTSGSIYEQYF.

This clone was recorded many times. V and J are TRBV10-2 and TRBJ2-1, with no clear D. Germline assignment: CDR1 WSHSY and CDR2 SAAADI. CDR3 length: 10 amino acids. V was pared by 3 bases and J by 9 bases, with 3 bases between. The CDR3 reads CASSESEQFF. CDR3 DNA sequence: TGCGCCAGCAGTGAATCTGAGCAGTTCTTC.

This clone occurred a few times. A much larger clonotype is one base distant, so this may be a read error. The rearrangement joins TRBV5-1 to TRBJ2-5, with TRBD1 identical over 7 bases. CDR3 length: 13 amino acids. The junction had 5 bases not matched to a gene; V was cut back by 4 bases and J by 5 bases. In germline, CDR1 is SGHRS, CDR2 YFSETQ. The CDR3 loop reads CASSTGVIETQYF. CDR3 nucleotide sequence: TGCGCCAGCAGCACAGGGGTCATCGAGACCCAGTACTTC.

The table lists this clone with many counts. This chain uses TRBV20-1 with TRBJ2-5, with 8 bases aligning to TRBD2. The V and J ends lost 6 bases and 5 bases, in that order; junction bases with no gene match: 11. Germline V gives CDR1 DFQATT, CDR2 SNEGSKA (reference sequence). CDR3 size: 14 residues. CDR3 sequence reads: CSATGGAGVETQYF. The CDR3 nucleotides are TGCAGTGCGACCGGGGGGGCGGGAGTGGAGACCCAGTACTTC.

Remarks on this clone: A clone one base away is much larger, so this may be a read error. The same CDR3 can be traced to other DNA sequences in this sample. The chain is built from TRBV5-5 and TRBJ2-3; D is unclear. Per the germline V gene, CDR1 is SGHKS and CDR2 is YYEKEE (reference sequence). V was cut by 9 bases and J by 0 bases, with 17 bases left in between. This CDR3 has 15 amino acids. The CDR3 here is CATRGGWVSTDTQYF. In nucleotides, the CDR3 is TGTGCCACCAGAGGTGGATGGGTCAGCACAGATACGCAGTATTTT.

This clone was seen only a few times. A much larger clone sits a single nucleotide away, making a read error possible. The CDR3 does not end in the conserved phenylalanine or tryptophan, so this is likely a read error. The chain has TRBV12-5 and TRBJ2-3, with D hard to call. V lost 3 bases and J 5 bases, leaving 9 bases between the germline ends. Germline V gene sequence: CDR1 LGHNT, CDR2 FRNRAP. This CDR3 has 13 residues. The chain's CDR3 is CASGLLGGDTQYS. For the CDR3, the DNA is TGTGCTAGTGGTTTATTAGGCGGAGATACGCAGTATTCT.

This clone was seen at least ten times. Additional DNA sequences in this sample encode the identical CDR3. This chain uses TRBV6-4 with TRBJ2-6; D possibly matches TRBD1 or TRBD2 (7 bases each). This CDR3 comprises 17 residues. V lost 5 bases and J 2 bases, leaving 16 bases between the germline ends. Looked up from germline, CDR1 is MRHNA and CDR2 is SNTAGT. The CDR3: CASSPQGGAPGANVLTF. CDR3 nucleotides: TGTGCCAGCAGTCCCCAGGGGGGGGCGCCTGGGGCCAACGTCCTGACTTTC.

This clone was observed many times. This rearrangement joins TRBV19 to TRBJ1-3; D gene ambiguous. This CDR3 is built from 12 residues. Trimming pared 4 bases from V and 4 bases from J, leaving 5 bases between. Germline assignment: CDR1 LNHDA and CDR2 SQIVND (reference sequence). CDR3 loop: CASSKGGNTIYF. CDR3 in DNA: TGTGCCAGTAGTAAAGGCGGAAACACCATATATTTT.

This clone appeared many times. The chain combines TRBV2 with TRBJ2-1, with D perhaps TRBD1 (5 bases). The CDR3 is made up of 14 amino acids. Trimming removed 8 bases at V and 2 bases at J, with 13 bases between. Germline V gene data show CDR1 as SNHLY and CDR2 as FYNNEI. In DNA, the CDR3 is TGTGCCAGCCCCCCTGGGGCCACCTACAATGAGCAGTTCTTC. Amino acid sequence: CASPPGATYNEQFF.

The V gene is TRBV6-2 or TRBV6-3, the J gene TRBJ2-7; unclear D gene. Germline values: CDR1 MNHEY, CDR2 SVGEGT. This CDR3 comprises 14 residues. V was trimmed by 2 bases and J by 4 bases, leaving 12 bases between them. CDR3 sequence reads: CASSYVLMWYEQYF. Here the CDR3 DNA reads TGTGCCAGCAGTTACGTCCTCATGTGGTACGAGCAGTACTTC.

This clone has at least ten counts. The sample has other DNA sequences that encode this CDR3 too. The chain joins TRBV20-1 to TRBJ2-3; 10 nucleotides align to TRBD2. With 6 bases clipped from V and 3 bases from J, the junction kept 12 bases outside the gene matches. Germline CDR1 and CDR2: DFQATT and SNEGSKA (reference sequence). The CDR3 spans 16 residues. The CDR3 loop is CSAERASGRRTDTQYF. CDR3 bases: TGCAGTGCCGAACGGGCTAGCGGGAGAAGGACAGATACGCAGTATTTT.

The chain has TRBV12-5 and TRBJ1-1; 7 bases match TRBD1. After removal of 2 bases from V and 0 bases from J, the junction contained 6 bases not matched to a gene. The CDR3 extends over 16 amino acids. In germline, CDR1 is LGHNT, CDR2 FRNRAP. This CDR3 reads CASGLPNTGVNTEAFF. CDR3 bases: TGTGCTAGTGGTTTGCCCAATACAGGGGTGAACACTGAAGCTTTCTTT.

This clone was detected only a few times. Given a much more abundant clone one base away, this may be a read error. The V call is TRBV6-2 or TRBV6-3, the J call TRBJ2-2; 9 nucleotides match TRBD1. The CDR3 extends over 14 amino acids. CDR1 and CDR2 from the germline V gene are MNHEY and SVGEGT. The CDR3 nucleotides read TGTGCCAGCACCGACAGGGGGGAGACCGGGGAGCTGGTTTTT. This codes for CASTDRGETGELVF.

The table lists this clone with a few counts. A read error is possible here, since a much larger clone lies one base away. J is TRBJ2-5 and V is TRBV20-1; 10 nucleotides agree with TRBD2. Germline assignment: CDR1 DFQATT and CDR2 SNEGSKA (reference sequence). This CDR3 region has 15 residues. V lost 0 bases, J lost 5 bases, and 6 bases stayed unmatched. The chain's CDR3 is CSARDPSGSCETQYF. In DNA form, the CDR3 reads TGCAGTGCTAGAGATCCTAGCGGGAGTTGTGAGACCCAGTACTTC.

J is TRBJ2-2 and V is TRBV7-8, with TRBD2 matching over 7 bases. V dropped 4 bases and J dropped 5; count of bases not matched to a gene: 13. Germline V gene sequence: CDR1 SGHVS, CDR2 FQNEAQ. The CDR3 totals 17 residues. CDR3 in DNA: TGTGCCAGCAGCTCGTGGGCGATGGCGGGAGATACCGGGGAGCTGTTTTTT. Translated, it gives CASSSWAMAGDTGELFF.

There are many counts of this clone. This chain connects TRBV7-3 to TRBJ2-1; D ambiguous. Per the germline V gene, CDR1 is SGHTA and CDR2 is FQGTGA. V gave up 2 bases and J gave up 8 bases, with 13 bases separating them. The CDR3 is 14 amino acids. The CDR3 nucleotides are TGTGCCAGCAGCTTACTGGGCAGTGGCTATGAGCAGTTCTTC. Translated, it gives CASSLLGSGYEQFF.